Following are 3 T cell receptor beta chains from one sample sequenced in a study of tumor-infiltrating lymphocytes in primary liver carcinoma. The investigators made TCR beta cDNA from 500 ng total RNA, using a constant-region primer. Slightly modified ARM-PCR, run as three nested multiplex PCR rounds, produced the TCR beta libraries. The first two PCR rounds used TRBV1-TRBV30 primers with a Cbeta primer, 9 to 11 cycles each. Each CDR3 protein is one row after TCRdb ran MiXCR on the multiplex PCR reads. The sample lists 60,000 or so distinct CDR3 sequences; less than 75% were seen once. Unsorted bulk tissue of roughly 18-31 mg yielded co-extracted RNA and DNA. Sequencing was done on a sample of liver tumor tissue from sampling region 2. Subset described: tumor region T2, inferior pole. The receptors stem from a middle-aged man with primary liver carcinoma and hepatitis B virus infection.

As regards this clonotype: Since the CDR3 does not end with the conserved phenylalanine or tryptophan, this likely comes from a read error. This chain uses TRBV6-1 with TRBJ2-7; D could derive from TRBD1 or TRBD2 (6 bases each). The CDR3 has 15 amino acids. Germline lookup yields CDR1 MNHNS and CDR2 SASEGT. The CDR3 region has the DNA TGTGCCAGCAGCCTGGGGGGCAATAGCTCCTACGAACAGTACTAC. It codes for CASSLGGNSSYEQYY.

Note on this clonotype: The junction departs from the called germline gene at one end, perhaps through a read error. This chain joins TRBV11-2 and TRBJ2-1; possible D gene TRBD2, 5 bases. Germline V gene sequence: CDR1 SGHAT, CDR2 FQNNGV. The CDR3 consists of 16 residues. The CDR3 here is CASSLKLLSGMNDQFF. The CDR3 nucleotides read TGTGCCAGCAGCTTAAAGCTCCTATCGGGAATGAATGATCAGTTCTTC.

A note on this clonotype: The germline gene is not matched at one end of the junction; a read error may be the cause. CDR3 residues: CTSSLVIDSHNEQFF. The CDR3 nucleotides are TGTACCAGTAGCTTAGTCATAGACTCCCACAATGAGCAGTTCTTC. The chain joins TRBV11-2 to TRBJ2-1; D call uncertain. The V gene's germline CDR1 is SGHAT and CDR2 FQNNGV. The CDR3 has 15 residues. Based on the CDR3 plus reference TRBV11-2 and TRBJ2-1, the full variable domain is EAGVAQSPRYKIIEKRQSVAFWCNPISGHATLYWYQQILGQGPKLLIQFQNNGVVDDSQLPKDRFSAERLKGVDSTLKIQPAKLEDSAVYLCTSSLVIDSHNEQFFGPGTRLTVL.